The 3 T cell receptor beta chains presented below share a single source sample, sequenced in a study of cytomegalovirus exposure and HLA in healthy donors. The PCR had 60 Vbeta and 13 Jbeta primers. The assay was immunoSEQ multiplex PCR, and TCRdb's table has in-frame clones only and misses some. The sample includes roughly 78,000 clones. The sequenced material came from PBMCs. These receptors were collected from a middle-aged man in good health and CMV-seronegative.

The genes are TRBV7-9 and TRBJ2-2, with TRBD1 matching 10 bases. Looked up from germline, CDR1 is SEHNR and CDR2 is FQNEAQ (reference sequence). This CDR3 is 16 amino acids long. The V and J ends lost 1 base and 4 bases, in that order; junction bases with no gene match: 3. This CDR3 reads CASSLGRTGGTGELFF. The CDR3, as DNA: TGTGCCAGCAGCTTAGGTAGGACAGGGGGCACCGGGGAGCTGTTTTTT.

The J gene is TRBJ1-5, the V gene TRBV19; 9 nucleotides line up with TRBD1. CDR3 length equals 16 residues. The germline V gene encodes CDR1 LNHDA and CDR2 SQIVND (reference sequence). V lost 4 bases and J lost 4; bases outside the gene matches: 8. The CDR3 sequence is CASSTGTGISNQPQHF. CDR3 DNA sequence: TGTGCCAGTAGTACCGGGACAGGGATTAGTAATCAGCCCCAGCATTTT.

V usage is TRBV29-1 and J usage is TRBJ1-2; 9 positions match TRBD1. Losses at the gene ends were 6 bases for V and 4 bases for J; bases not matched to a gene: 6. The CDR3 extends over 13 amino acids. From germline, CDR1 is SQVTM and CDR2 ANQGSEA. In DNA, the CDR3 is TGCAGCGTAGGGGACAGGGACCGCTATGGCTACACCTTC. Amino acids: CSVGDRDRYGYTF.